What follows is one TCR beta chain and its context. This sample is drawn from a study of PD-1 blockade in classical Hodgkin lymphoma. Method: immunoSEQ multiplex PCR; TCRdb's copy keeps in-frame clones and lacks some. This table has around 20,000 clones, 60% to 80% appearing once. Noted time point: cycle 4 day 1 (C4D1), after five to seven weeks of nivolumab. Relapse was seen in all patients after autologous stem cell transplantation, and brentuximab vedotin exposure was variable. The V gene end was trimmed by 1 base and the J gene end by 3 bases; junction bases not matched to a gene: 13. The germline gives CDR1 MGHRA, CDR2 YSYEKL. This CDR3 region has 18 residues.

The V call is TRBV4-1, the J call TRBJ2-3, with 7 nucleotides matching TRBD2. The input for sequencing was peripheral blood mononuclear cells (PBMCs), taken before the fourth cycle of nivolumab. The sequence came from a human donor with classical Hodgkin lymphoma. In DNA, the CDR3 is TGCGCCAGCAGCCAAGTGGGCTTCTTTGGGGGGGATACAGATACGCAGTATTTT. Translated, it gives CASSQVGFFGGDTDTQYF.